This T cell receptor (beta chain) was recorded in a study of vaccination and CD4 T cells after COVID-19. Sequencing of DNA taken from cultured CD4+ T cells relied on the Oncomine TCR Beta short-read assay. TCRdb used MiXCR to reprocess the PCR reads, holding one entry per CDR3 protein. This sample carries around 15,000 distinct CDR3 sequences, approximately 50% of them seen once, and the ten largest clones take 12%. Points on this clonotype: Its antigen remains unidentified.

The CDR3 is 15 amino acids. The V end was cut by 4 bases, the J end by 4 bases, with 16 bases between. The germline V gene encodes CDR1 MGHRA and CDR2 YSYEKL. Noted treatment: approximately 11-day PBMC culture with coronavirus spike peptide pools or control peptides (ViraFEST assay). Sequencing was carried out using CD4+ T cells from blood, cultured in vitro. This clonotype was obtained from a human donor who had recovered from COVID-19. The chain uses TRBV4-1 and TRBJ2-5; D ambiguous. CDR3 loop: CASSPERSAPETQYF. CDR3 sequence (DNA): TGCGCCAGCAGCCCAGAACGTTCCGCTCCAGAGACCCAGTACTTC.